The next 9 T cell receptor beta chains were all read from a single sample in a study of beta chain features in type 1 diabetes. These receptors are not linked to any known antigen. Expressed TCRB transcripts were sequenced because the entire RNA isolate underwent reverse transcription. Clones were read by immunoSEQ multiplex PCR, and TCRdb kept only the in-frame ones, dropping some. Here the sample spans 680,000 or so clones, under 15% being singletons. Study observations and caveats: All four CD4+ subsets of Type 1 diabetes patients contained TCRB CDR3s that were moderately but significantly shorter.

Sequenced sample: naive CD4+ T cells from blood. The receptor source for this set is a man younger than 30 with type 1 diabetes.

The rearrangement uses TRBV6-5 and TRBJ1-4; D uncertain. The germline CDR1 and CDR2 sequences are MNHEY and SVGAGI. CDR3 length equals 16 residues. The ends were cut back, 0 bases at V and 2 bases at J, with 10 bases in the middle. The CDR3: CASSYSRAPTNEKLFF. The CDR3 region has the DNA TGTGCCAGCAGTTACTCGAGGGCTCCCACTAATGAAAAACTGTTTTTT.

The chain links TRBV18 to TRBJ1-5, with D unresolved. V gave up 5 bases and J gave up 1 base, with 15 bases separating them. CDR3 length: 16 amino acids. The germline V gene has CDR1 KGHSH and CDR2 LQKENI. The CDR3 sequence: CASSNQGGLSNQPQHF. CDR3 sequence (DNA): TGTGCCAGCTCAAACCAAGGAGGGTTAAGCAATCAGCCCCAGCATTTT.

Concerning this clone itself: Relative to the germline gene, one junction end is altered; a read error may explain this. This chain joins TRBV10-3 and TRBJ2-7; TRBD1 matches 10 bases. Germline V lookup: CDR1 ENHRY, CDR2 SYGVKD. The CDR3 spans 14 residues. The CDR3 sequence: CAISEGQGVYEQYF. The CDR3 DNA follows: TGTGCCATCAGTGAGGGACAGGGGGTCTACGAGCAGTATTTC.

DNA for the CDR3: TGTGCCTGGAGCCTAGACACTTACTACGAGCAGTACTTC. It encodes CAWSLDTYYEQYF. The chain combines TRBV30 with TRBJ2-7; the D is unclear. The CDR3 consists of 13 residues. Germline V gives CDR1 GTSNPN, CDR2 SVGIG (reference sequence). V was shortened by 3 bases and J by 3 bases, with 12 bases between the two germline ends.

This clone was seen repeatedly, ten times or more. DNA for the CDR3: TGTGCCTGGAGTGTACAACCGGGAGCTTTCTTT. It specifies CAWSVQPGAFF. The chain links TRBV30 to TRBJ1-1; no firm D call. The germline V gene has CDR1 GTSNPN and CDR2 SVGIG (reference sequence). V was clipped by 0 bases and J by 10 bases, with 9 bases between them. This CDR3 region has 11 residues.

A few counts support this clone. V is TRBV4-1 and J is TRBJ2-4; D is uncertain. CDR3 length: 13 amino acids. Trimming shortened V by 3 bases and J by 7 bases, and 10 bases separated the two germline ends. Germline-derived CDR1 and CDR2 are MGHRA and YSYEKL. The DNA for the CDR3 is TGCGCCAGCAGCCAGGACGAAAATAACATTCAGTACTTC. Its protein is CASSQDENNIQYF.

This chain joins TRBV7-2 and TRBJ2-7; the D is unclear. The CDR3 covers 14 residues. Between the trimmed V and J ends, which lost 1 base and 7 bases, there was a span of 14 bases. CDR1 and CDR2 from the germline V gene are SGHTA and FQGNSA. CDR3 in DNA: TGTGCCAGCAGCTTAGTCCAGGCCTGGGTGGAGCAGTACTTC. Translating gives CASSLVQAWVEQYF. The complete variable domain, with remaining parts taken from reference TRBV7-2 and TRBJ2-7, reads GAGVSQSPSNKVTEKGKDVELRCDPISGHTALYWYRQSLGQGLEFLIYFQGNSAPDKSGLPSDRFSAERTGGSVSTLTIQRTQQEDSAVYLCASSLVQAWVEQYFGPGTRLTVT.

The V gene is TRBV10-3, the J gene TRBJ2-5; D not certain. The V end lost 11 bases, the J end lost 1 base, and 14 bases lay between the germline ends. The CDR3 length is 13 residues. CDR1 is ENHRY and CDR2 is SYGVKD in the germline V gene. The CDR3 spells CASSNGPQETQYF. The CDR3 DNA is TGTGCCTCCTCAAACGGCCCCCAAGAGACCCAGTACTTC.

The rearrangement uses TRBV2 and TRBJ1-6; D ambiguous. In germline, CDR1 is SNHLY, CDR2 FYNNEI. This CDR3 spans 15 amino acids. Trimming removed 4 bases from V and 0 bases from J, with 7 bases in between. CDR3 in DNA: TGTGCCAGCAGTGGAGAGAGCTCCTATAATTCACCCCTCCACTTT. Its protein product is CASSGESSYNSPLHF.